Below are 9 T cell receptor beta chains sequenced from a single sample in a study of T cell repertoires in cytomegalovirus infection. These TCRs' antigens remain unknown. From the reads, TCRdb called clonotypes with MiXCR, one entry per CDR3 protein. The repertoire holds 370,000 or so distinct CDR3 sequences, with roughly a third as singletons. Sequenced material: cultured PBMCs, taken from culture after CMV antigen stimulation. The receptors were gathered from a human donor in good health (CMV status not recorded). Some clones in this sample may be carry-over from other donors' samples.

The gene calls are TRBV14 and TRBJ2-6, with D possibly TRBD2 on 5 matching bases. The CDR3 runs 16 residues. Trimming removed 0 bases at V and 0 bases at J, with 6 bases between. CDR1 and CDR2 from the germline V gene are SGHDN and FVKESK. The CDR3 DNA reads TGTGCCAGCAGCCAAGATCGGGGCTCTGGGGCCAACGTCCTGACTTTC. Amino acid sequence: CASSQDRGSGANVLTF.

The chain carries TRBV9 and TRBJ1-6, with TRBD1 matching over 9 bases. Germline CDR1 is SGDLS and CDR2 is YYNGEE. V shed 3 bases, J shed 10 bases, and the junction held 5 bases outside the gene matches. This CDR3 has 14 amino acids. The CDR3 DNA reads as TGTGCCAGCAGCGGCGGGACAGGGAAGTCACCCCTCCACTTT. It encodes CASSGGTGKSPLHF.

This clonotype was detected only a few times. The genes are TRBV27 and TRBJ1-3; 7 bases are shared with TRBD1. CDR3 length: 14 amino acids. Germline-derived CDR1 and CDR2 are MNHEY and SMNVEV (reference sequence). V was clipped by 6 bases and J by 4 bases; unmatched bases: 6. The CDR3 is CASSSGTVGNTIYF. In DNA, the CDR3 is TGTGCCAGCAGCAGTGGGACAGTCGGAAACACCATATATTTT.

V usage is TRBV10-3 and J usage is TRBJ2-1; D is uncertain. Germline CDR1 and CDR2: ENHRY and SYGVKD. This CDR3 region has 12 residues. The V end lost 4 bases, the J end lost 5 bases, and 6 bases lay between the germline ends. Here the CDR3 reads CAISGGNNEQFF. Here the CDR3 DNA reads TGTGCCATCAGTGGCGGCAACAATGAGCAGTTCTTC.

This clonotype was recorded many times. The chain has TRBV7-2 and TRBJ2-3, with D perhaps matching TRBD2 (6 bases). Germline-derived CDR1 and CDR2 are SGHTA and FQGNSA. Trimming took 7 bases from V and 3 from J, leaving 11 bases between them. The CDR3 contains 13 residues. The CDR3 bases are TGTGCCAGCACACGGGAGAGAACAGATACGCAGTATTTT. Amino acid sequence: CASTRERTDTQYF. Variable domain in full (rest from reference TRBV7-2 and TRBJ2-3): GAGVSQSPSNKVTEKGKDVELRCDPISGHTALYWYRQSLGQGLEFLIYFQGNSAPDKSGLPSDRFSAERTGGSVSTLTIQRTQQEDSAVYLCASTRERTDTQYFGPGTRLTVL.

V is TRBV6-6 and J is TRBJ1-5; 8 bases match TRBD1. This CDR3 has 13 amino acids. J gave up 7 bases and V 4 bases, and 3 bases lay outside the gene matches. Germline loops: CDR1 MNHNY, CDR2 SVGAGI (reference sequence). The CDR3 loop reads CASSSDREQPQHF. The CDR3, as DNA: TGTGCCAGCAGTTCGGACAGGGAACAGCCCCAGCATTTT.

This clonotype was counted a few times. The gene calls are TRBV27 and TRBJ2-1, with 9 bases fitting TRBD1. V trimming: 7 bases; J trimming: 4 bases; junction bases outside the gene matches: 5. The CDR3 covers 14 residues. The germline V gene encodes CDR1 MNHEY and CDR2 SMNVEV (reference sequence). The CDR3 sequence: CASKRQGEYNEQFF. CDR3 in DNA: TGTGCCAGCAAACGACAGGGGGAGTACAATGAGCAGTTCTTC.

In this sample, this clonotype turned up a few times. The rearrangement uses TRBV7-2 and TRBJ2-1; D is undetermined. Trimming removed 5 bases at V and 0 bases at J, with 29 bases between. CDR3 size: 21 residues. CDR1 and CDR2 from the germline V gene are SGHTA and FQGNSA. This CDR3 reads CASSRPLGRDTIQSSYNEQFF. In DNA form, the CDR3 reads TGTGCCAGCAGCCGACCCCTAGGGCGCGACACGATTCAAAGCTCCTACAATGAGCAGTTCTTC.

This clonotype was counted between two and nine times. CDR3 sequence: CASSLLPKEDYEQYF. The CDR3 DNA sequence: TGTGCCAGCAGCTTGCTCCCAAAAGAAGACTACGAGCAGTACTTC. The rearrangement joins TRBV7-2 to TRBJ2-7; unclear D gene. The CDR3 contains 15 residues. With 3 bases removed from V and 3 bases from J, the gap between germline ends came to 15 bases. CDR1 SGHTA and CDR2 FQGNSA come from the germline V gene.